The 10 T cell receptor beta chains given below trace back to one sample, sequenced in a study of cytomegalovirus exposure and HLA in healthy donors. In the PCR, 60 Vbeta and 13 Jbeta primers were used. The protocol was immunoSEQ multiplex PCR, while the TCRdb copy is restricted to in-frame clones and leaves out a portion. There are under 150,000 clones in the sample; 9% to 10% occur only once, and 3% to 3.5% lies in the top ten. The sequencing sample was made of PBMCs. These receptors were collected from a man aged 25-40 years in good health and CMV-seronegative.

This clone was counted a few times. This chain connects TRBV9 to TRBJ2-7; tentatively, D is TRBD1 (7 bases). Trimming took off 0 bases at V and 3 bases at J, with 13 bases between the two ends. The germline V gene encodes CDR1 SGDLS and CDR2 YYNGEE. The CDR3 has 15 residues. Written as DNA, the CDR3 is TGTGCCAGCAGCGTAGCAGGGGGAGGAAGCTACGAGCAGTACTTC. This gives the protein CASSVAGGGSYEQYF.

This clone was picked up a small number of times. The V call is TRBV7-8, the J call TRBJ1-6; D might be TRBD1 (5 bases). V gave up 5 bases and J gave up 7 bases, with 15 bases separating them. CDR1 is SGHVS, CDR2 FQNEAQ, per germline. The CDR3 sequence is 15 residues long. The CDR3 spells CASSAGLQVNSPLHF. As DNA, the CDR3 is TGTGCCAGCAGCGCGGGACTGCAAGTCAATTCACCCCTCCACTTT.

In regard to this clone: The germline gene is not matched at one end of the junction; a read error may be the cause. The gene calls are TRBV29-1 and TRBJ2-3; D might be TRBD1 (5 bases). From germline, CDR1 is SQVTM and CDR2 ANQGSEA. CDR3 length: 15 amino acids. The CDR3 region is CSVEDLQGSTDKQYF. In DNA form, the CDR3 reads TGCAGCGTTGAAGATCTTCAGGGCAGCACAGATAAGCAGTATTTT.

The count of this clone is one. The gene calls are TRBV5-1 and TRBJ2-7, with 8 bases aligning to TRBD1. In germline, CDR1 is SGHRS, CDR2 YFSETQ. This CDR3 has 15 residues. V was pared by 1 base and J by 1 base, with 4 bases of the junction left unmatched. The DNA for the CDR3 is TGCGCCAGCAGCTTGTCTGGACAGGGATCCTACGAGCAGTACTTC. Protein sequence: CASSLSGQGSYEQYF. Combining the CDR3 with reference TRBV5-1 and TRBJ2-7 gives the whole variable domain KAGVTQTPRYLIKTRGQQVTLSCSPISGHRSVSWYQQTPGQGLQFLFEYFSETQRNKGNFPGRFSGRQFSNSRSEMNVSTLELGDSALYLCASSLSGQGSYEQYFGPGTRLTVT.

Of note for this clone: One junction end does not reproduce the germline sequence, and a read error may be involved. The genes are TRBV7-7 and TRBJ2-5, with 10 bases fitting TRBD2. CDR1 is SSHAT and CDR2 is FNYEAQ in the germline V gene (reference sequence). The CDR3 extends over 16 amino acids. The CDR3: CASSLSSLAGQETQYF. Here the CDR3 DNA reads TGTGCTAGCAGCTTATCGTCACTAGCGGGACAGGAGACCCAGTACTTC.

This clone was observed a handful of times. An end of the junction does not agree with germline; a read error may underlie this. J is TRBJ2-7 and V is TRBV7-7; TRBD1 aligns across 10 bases. This CDR3 has 16 residues. Germline V gene lookup returns CDR1 SSHAT and CDR2 FNYEAQ (reference sequence). CDR3 nucleotides: TGTGCTAGCAGCTCCCGCTCGGGGACAGGGGTCTACGAGCAGTACTTC. Translated, it gives CASSSRSGTGVYEQYF.

V gene TRBV5-6 combines with J gene TRBJ2-3; a weak D match, TRBD2 (6 bases). The germline V gene has CDR1 SGHDT and CDR2 YYEEEE. This CDR3 has 14 residues. Deletions cut 6 bases from V and 1 base from J, with 12 bases between. The CDR3 sequence: CASKRPGGTDTQYF. CDR3 DNA: TGTGCCAGCAAGAGGCCGGGGGGCACAGATACGCAGTATTTT.

The chain is built from TRBV4-3 and TRBJ2-1, with 7 bases fitting TRBD2. This CDR3 has 17 residues. J gave up 2 bases and V 0 bases, and 7 bases lay outside the gene matches. The V gene's germline CDR1 is LGHNA and CDR2 YSLEER. The CDR3 sequence is CASSQDLWGGTYNEQFF. CDR3 bases: TGCGCCAGCAGCCAAGATCTATGGGGGGGAACCTACAATGAGCAGTTCTTC.

This sequence joins TRBV11-2 and TRBJ2-2; TRBD1 matches 8 bases. CDR3 length: 16 residues. Germline V gene lookup returns CDR1 SGHAT and CDR2 FQNNGV. V dropped 5 bases and J dropped 5; count of bases not matched to a gene: 10. The CDR3 sequence: CASSIPRGPWTGELFF. As DNA, the CDR3 is TGTGCCAGCAGCATCCCCAGGGGGCCCTGGACCGGGGAGCTGTTTTTT.

The chain joins TRBV4-3 to TRBJ1-5; D remains unclear. Trimming stripped 0 bases from V and 6 bases from J, with 12 bases between. The CDR3 runs 15 residues. Germline V gives CDR1 LGHNA, CDR2 YSLEER. CDR3 sequence (DNA): TGCGCCAGCAGCCAAGAGGCAGGCTCCGGTCAGCCCCAGCATTTT. Its translation: CASSQEAGSGQPQHF.